Included here is one T cell receptor (beta chain) sequence, with context. These data belong to a study of cytotoxic CD8 clonotypes in ibrutinib-treated CLL. At the level of the study: Response material was collected after a median around 12 months of treatment, range 6 to 36.

The CDR3 contains 15 residues. CDR1 is SGHRS and CDR2 is YFSETQ in the germline V gene. V was pared by 3 bases and J by 4 bases, with 13 bases between. Assay: immunoSEQ multiplex PCR; the TCRdb copy retains only in-frame clones and omits some. Counted here are around 250,000 clones, 70% occurring once; the ten biggest clones make up approximately 15%. This receptor was taken from a human donor with chronic lymphocytic leukemia. The V gene is TRBV5-1, the J gene TRBJ2-2, with D possibly being TRBD1 or TRBD2 (6 bases each). The material sequenced was PBMCs, taken after 24 months of ibrutinib treatment. Here the CDR3 DNA reads TGCGCCAGCAGCTCAGCACAGGGAGGCACCGGGGAGCTGTTTTTT. This gives the protein CASSSAQGGTGELFF.